The source of this T cell receptor beta chain is a study of cytomegalovirus exposure and HLA in healthy donors. Points on this clone: The antigen remains undetermined.

Germline V gene sequence: CDR1 SGHRS, CDR2 YFSETQ. Trimming at V came to 4 bases and at J to 8 bases, leaving 10 bases not matched to a gene. This CDR3 is 16 amino acids long. The PCR employed 60 Vbeta primers together with 13 Jbeta primers. Some clones are missing from TCRdb's copy, which holds only in-frame ones; the method was immunoSEQ multiplex PCR. Here the sample table reports approximately 70,000 clones. Points from the study as a whole: In a later analysis, the majority of CMV-associated beta chains seemingly showed HLA restriction.

This sequence originates from a middle-aged woman in good health and CMV-seropositive. This chain joins TRBV5-1 and TRBJ2-4; 12 bases fit TRBD2. The sequenced sample consisted of PBMCs. CDR3 residues: CASSRRLAGESHIQYF. The CDR3 DNA reads as TGCGCCAGCAGCCGGCGACTAGCGGGAGAGTCACACATTCAGTACTTC.